The T cell receptor (beta chain) described here comes from a study of blood T cell repertoires in COVID-19 (dated by TCRdb to about 2020). About the study as a whole: Samples from collaborators originated in the United States, Italy and Spain and spanned both the acute and convalescent phases of COVID-19. The prospective study material was composed of cDNA or gDNA derived from T cells, B-cell-depleted T cells, or PBMCs. Subjects who had been exposed to COVID-19, were actively infected with it, or had recovered from it provided the deeply sampled blood TCRbeta repertoires that made up the dataset. The repertoires were released in a freely available public database intended as a resource for research on the immune response to SARS-CoV-2. Samples came from the ongoing ImmuneRACE study (first 160 participants) plus 1,254 subjects from 6 global collaborators. The sample metadata nearly always contained a de-identified subject ID, COVID-19 status, age in years and sex. HLA class I and class II types, where available, came from metadata supplied by the sample provider rather than from assay-based typing.

General conclusions and limits of the study: The quantity of clinical and demographic metadata differed by source and by participant and was supplied without curation.

TCRbeta CDR3 regions were amplified from genomic DNA using the immunoSEQ Assay, a bias-controlled multiplex PCR. As for the original processing: Within the assay, amplification of reference gene primers was used to estimate how many nucleated cells each sample contained. To quantify the absolute abundance of each unique TCRbeta CDR3 rearrangement, sequence reads were collapsed and filtered. For each sample, productive Simpson clonality was calculated by taking the square root of Simpson's diversity index across productive rearrangements. What TCRdb holds here is the immuneACCESS table cut down to in-frame rearrangements. Part of the clones is not present; checked against another copy, under half of the missing clones reflect an unresolved V gene, and the others are unexplained. The V and J calls and clone size were taken over from that table, and D and trimming were inferred from the DNA. The sample has under 250,000 clones on record, 65% to 90% of them singletons. Approximately 2.3% of the sample belongs to the ten largest clones.

For this clone: Its recognized antigen is unknown. Base-call qualities are not available, and no considerably larger clone is one nucleotide away.

One collaborating source in Seattle enrolled patients while the patients were actively infected and followed the patients over time throughout the course of disease. Each collaborating institution followed its own protocols to collect whole blood in K2EDTA tubes. For TCRbeta analysis, collaborators shipped samples in one of three forms: frozen whole blood, isolated PBMCs, or DNA extracted from either of those sample types. CDR3 length: 14 amino acids, cysteine to phenylalanine. Only the CDR3 portion is preserved as DNA: 42 bases, with reading frame beginning at the first base. Trimming leaves V shorter by 3 bases and J shorter by 4 bases, with the junction holding 4 bases beyond the gene matches. Reading the germline V gene (reference sequence) gives CDR1 LNHDA and CDR2 SQIVND.

This TCR came from a woman in her 70s with COVID-19, enrolled during active disease. This sequence uses TRBV19 and TRBJ2-5; 8 junctional bases match TRBD1. Sequencing input: peripheral blood. The DNA sequence is TGTGCCAGTAGTATCGGACAGGGAGTAGAGACCCAGTACTTC. It codes for CASSIGQGVETQYF.